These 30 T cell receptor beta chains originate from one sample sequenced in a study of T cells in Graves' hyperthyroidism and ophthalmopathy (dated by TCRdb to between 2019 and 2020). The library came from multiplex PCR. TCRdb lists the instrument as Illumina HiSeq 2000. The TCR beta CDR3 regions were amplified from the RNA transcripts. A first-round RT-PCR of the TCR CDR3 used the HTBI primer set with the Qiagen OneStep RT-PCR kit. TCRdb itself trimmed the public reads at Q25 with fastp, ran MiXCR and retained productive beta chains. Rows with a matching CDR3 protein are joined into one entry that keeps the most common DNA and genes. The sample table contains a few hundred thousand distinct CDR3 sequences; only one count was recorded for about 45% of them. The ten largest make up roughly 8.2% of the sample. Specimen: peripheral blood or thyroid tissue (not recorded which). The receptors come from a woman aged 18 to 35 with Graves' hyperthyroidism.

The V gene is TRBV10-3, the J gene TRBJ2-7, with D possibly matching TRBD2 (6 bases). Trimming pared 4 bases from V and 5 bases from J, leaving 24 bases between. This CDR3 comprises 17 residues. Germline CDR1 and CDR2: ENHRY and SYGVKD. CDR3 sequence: CAISGDETTPLAHEQYF. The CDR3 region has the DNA TGTGCCATCAGTGGAGACGAAACCACCCCACTAGCCCACGAGCAGTACTTC.

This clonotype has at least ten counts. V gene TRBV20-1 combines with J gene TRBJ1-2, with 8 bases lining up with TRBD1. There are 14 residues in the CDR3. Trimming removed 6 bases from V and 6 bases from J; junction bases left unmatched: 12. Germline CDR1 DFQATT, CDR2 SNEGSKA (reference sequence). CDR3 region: CSAHPDRVTDGYTF. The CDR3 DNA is TGCAGTGCCCATCCGGACAGGGTGACGGATGGCTACACCTTC.

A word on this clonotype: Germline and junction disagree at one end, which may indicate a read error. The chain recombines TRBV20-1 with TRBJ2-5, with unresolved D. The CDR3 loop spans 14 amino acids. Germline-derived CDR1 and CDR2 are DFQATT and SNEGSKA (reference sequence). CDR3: CRASLEGEWKTQYF. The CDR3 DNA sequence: TGCAGGGCTAGTCTGGAAGGCGAGTGGAAGACCCAGTACTTC.

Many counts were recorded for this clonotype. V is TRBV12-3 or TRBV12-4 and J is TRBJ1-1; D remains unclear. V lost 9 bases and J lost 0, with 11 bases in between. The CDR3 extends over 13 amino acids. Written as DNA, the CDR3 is TGTGCCAGTAGTAAGACGGTGAACACTGAAGCTTTCTTT. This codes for CASSKTVNTEAFF.

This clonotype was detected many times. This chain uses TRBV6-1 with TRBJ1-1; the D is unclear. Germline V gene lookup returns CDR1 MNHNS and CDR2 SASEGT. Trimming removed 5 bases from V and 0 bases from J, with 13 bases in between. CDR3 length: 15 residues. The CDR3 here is CASSFPGTMNTEAFF. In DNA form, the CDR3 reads TGTGCCAGCAGTTTCCCGGGAACAATGAACACTGAAGCTTTCTTT.

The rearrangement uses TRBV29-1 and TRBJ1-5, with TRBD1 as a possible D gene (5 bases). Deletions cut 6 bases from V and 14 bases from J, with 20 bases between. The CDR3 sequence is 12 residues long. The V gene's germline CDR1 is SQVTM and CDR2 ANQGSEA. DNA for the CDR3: TGCAGCGTCAGGAGGGGTAGCGGCGATGAGCATTTT. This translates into CSVRRGSGDEHF.

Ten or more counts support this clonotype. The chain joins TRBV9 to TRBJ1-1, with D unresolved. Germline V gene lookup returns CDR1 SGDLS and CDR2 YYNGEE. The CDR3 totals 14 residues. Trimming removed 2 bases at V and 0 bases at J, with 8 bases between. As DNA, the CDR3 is TGTGCCAGCAGCGTTGAGGCTGTGAACACTGAAGCTTTCTTT. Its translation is CASSVEAVNTEAFF. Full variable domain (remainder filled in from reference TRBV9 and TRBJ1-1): DSGVTQTPKHLITATGQRVTLRCSPRSGDLSVYWYQQSLDQGLQFLIQYYNGEERAKGNILERFSAQQFPDLHSELNLSSLELGDSALYFCASSVEAVNTEAFFGQGTRLTVV.

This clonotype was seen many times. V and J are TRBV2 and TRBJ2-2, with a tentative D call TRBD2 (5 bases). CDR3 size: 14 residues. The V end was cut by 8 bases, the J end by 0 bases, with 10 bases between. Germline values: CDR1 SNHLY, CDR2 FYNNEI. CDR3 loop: CASSMDSNTGELFF. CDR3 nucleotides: TGTGCCAGCTCCATGGACTCGAACACCGGGGAGCTGTTTTTT.

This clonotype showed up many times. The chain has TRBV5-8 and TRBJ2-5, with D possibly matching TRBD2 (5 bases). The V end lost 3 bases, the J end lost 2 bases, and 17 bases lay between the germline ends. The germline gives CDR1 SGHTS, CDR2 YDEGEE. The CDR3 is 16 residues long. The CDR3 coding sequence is TGTGCCAGCAGCTCCGGAGGTATCACAGTACAAGAGACCCAGTACTTC. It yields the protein CASSSGGITVQETQYF.

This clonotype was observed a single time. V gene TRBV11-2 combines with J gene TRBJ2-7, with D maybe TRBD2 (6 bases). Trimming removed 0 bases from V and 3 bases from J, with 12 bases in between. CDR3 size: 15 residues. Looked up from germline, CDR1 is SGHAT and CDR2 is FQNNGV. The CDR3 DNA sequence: TGTGCCAGCAGCTTAGAGGGTAGCGGACACTACGAGCAGTACTTC. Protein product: CASSLEGSGHYEQYF.

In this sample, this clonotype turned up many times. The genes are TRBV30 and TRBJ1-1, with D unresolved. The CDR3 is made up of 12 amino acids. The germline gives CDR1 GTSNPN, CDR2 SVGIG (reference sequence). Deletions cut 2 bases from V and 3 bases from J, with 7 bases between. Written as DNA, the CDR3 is TGTGCCTGGAGTTTCGAATACACTGAAGCTTTCTTT. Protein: CAWSFEYTEAFF.

The CDR3, as DNA: TGTGCCTGCAACTCGCTACGCTCTGGGGCCAACGTCCTGACTTTC. Amino acid sequence: CACNSLRSGANVLTF. The chain carries TRBV5-5 and TRBJ2-6; no clear D gene. The germline V gene encodes CDR1 SGHKS and CDR2 YYEKEE (reference sequence). The CDR3 totals 15 residues. V shed 10 bases and J shed 0 bases, with 14 bases lying between them.

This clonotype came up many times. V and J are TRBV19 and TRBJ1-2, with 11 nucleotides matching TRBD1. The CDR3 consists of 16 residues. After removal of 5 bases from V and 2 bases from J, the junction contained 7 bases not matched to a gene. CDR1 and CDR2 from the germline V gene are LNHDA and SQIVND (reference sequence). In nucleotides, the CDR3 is TGTGCCAGTAGTTCGGGACAGGGGGACGGAAACTATGGCTACACCTTC. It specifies CASSSGQGDGNYGYTF.

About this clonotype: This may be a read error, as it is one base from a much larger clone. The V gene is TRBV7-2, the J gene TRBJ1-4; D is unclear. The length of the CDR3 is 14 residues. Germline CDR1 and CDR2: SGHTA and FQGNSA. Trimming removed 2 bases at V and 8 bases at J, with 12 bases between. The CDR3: CASSLRGMEEKLFF. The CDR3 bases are TGTGCCAGCAGCTTAAGAGGAATGGAAGAAAAACTGTTTTTT.

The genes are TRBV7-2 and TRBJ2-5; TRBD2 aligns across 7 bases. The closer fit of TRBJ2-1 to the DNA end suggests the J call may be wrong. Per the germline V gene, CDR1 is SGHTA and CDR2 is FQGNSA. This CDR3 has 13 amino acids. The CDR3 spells CASSLTSSNEQFF. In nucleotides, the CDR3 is TGTGCCAGCAGCCTGACTAGCAGCAATGAGCAGTTCTTC.

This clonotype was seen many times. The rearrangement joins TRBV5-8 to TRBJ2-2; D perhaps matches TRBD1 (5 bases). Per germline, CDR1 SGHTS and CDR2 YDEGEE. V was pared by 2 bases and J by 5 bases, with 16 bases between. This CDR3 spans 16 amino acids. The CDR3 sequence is CASSLSRAPWTGELFF. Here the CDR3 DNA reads TGTGCCAGCAGCTTATCCAGGGCCCCATGGACCGGGGAGCTGTTTTTT.

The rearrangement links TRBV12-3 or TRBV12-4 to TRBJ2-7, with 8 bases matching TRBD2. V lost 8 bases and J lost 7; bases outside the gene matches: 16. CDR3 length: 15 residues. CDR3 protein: CASVPASGLVEEQYF. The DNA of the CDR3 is TGTGCCAGCGTCCCTGCTAGCGGGCTCGTCGAAGAGCAGTACTTC.

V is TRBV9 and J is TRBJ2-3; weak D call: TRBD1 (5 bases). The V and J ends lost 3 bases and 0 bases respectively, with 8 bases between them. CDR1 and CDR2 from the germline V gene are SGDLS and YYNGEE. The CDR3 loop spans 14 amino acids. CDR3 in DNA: TGTGCCAGCAGCGCGGACACTAGCACAGATACGCAGTATTTT. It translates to CASSADTSTDTQYF.

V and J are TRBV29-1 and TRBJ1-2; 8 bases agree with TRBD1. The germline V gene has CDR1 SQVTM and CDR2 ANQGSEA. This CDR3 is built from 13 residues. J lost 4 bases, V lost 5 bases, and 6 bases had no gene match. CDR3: CSVPTGVGYGYTF. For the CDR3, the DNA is TGCAGCGTTCCGACAGGGGTTGGCTATGGCTACACCTTC.

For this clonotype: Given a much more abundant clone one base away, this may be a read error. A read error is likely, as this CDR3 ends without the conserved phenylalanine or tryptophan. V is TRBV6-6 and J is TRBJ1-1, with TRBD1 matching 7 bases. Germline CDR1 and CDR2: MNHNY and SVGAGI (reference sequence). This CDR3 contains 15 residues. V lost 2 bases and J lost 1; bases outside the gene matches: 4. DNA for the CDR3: TGTGCCAGCAGTTACCGACAGGGAGCGAACACTGAAGCTTTCGTT. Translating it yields CASSYRQGANTEAFV.

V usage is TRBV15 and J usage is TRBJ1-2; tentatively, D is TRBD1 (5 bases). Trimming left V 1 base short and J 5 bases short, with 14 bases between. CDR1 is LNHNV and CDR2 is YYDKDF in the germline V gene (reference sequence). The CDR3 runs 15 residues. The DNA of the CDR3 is TGTGCCACCAGCAGAGTGGCAGGGCGAGGATATGGCTACACCTTC. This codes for CATSRVAGRGYGYTF.

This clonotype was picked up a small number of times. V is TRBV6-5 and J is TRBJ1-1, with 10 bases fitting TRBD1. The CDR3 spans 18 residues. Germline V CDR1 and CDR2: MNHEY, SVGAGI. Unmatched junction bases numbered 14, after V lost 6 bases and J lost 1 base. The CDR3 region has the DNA TGTGCCAGCAGAAAGGAGAGGGACAGGGGCTGGTGGAACACTGAAGCTTTCTTT. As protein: CASRKERDRGWWNTEAFF.

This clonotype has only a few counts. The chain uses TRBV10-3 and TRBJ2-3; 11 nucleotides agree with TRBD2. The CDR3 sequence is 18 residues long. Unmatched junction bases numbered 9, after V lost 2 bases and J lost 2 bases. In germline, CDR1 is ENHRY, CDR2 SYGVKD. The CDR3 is CAISEAPGLAVYTDTQYF. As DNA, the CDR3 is TGTGCCATCAGTGAGGCCCCGGGACTAGCGGTATACACAGATACGCAGTATTTT.

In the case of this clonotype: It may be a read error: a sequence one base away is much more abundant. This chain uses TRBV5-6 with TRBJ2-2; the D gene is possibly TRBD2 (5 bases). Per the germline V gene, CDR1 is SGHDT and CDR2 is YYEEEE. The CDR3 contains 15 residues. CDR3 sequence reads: CASSLVVQNTGELVF. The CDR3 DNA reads TGTGCCAGCAGCTTGGTTGTCCAGAACACCGGGGAGCTGGTTTTT.

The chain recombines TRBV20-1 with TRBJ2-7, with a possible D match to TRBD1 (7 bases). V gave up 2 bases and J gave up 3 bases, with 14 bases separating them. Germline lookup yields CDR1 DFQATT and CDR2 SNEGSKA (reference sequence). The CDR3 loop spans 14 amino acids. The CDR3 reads CSARPGQDYYEQYF. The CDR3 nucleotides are TGCAGTGCTAGACCCGGACAGGACTACTACGAGCAGTACTTC.

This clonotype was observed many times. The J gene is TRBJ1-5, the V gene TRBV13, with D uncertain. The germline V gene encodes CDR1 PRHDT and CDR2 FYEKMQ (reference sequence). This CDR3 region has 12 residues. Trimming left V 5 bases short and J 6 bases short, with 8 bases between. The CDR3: CASSNWGQPQHF. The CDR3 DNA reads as TGTGCCAGCAGCAACTGGGGTCAGCCCCAGCATTTT.

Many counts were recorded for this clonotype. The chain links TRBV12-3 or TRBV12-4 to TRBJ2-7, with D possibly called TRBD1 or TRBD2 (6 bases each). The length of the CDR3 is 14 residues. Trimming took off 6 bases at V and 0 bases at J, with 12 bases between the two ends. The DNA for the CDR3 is TGTGCCAGCAGCCTTAGGGGGGCCTCCTACGAGCAGTACTTC. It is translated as CASSLRGASYEQYF.

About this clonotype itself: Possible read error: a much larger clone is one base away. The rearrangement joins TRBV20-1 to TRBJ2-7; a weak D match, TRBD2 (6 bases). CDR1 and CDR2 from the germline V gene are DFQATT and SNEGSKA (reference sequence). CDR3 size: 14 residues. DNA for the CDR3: TGCGGTGCTAACACTCCTACTGGGGGAGGCGAGCAGTACTTC. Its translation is CGANTPTGGGEQYF.

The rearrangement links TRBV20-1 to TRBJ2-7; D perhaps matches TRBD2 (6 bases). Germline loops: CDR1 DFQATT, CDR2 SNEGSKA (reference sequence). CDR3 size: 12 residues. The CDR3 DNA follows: TGCAGCGTTAGCGGCGGCTCCTACGAGCAGTACTTC. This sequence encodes CSVSGGSYEQYF.

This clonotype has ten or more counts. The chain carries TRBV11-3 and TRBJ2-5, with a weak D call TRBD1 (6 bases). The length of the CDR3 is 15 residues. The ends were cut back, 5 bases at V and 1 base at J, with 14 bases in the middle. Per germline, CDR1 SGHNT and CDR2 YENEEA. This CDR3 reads CASSHTGHLQETQYF. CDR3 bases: TGTGCCAGCAGCCACACGGGACACCTCCAAGAGACCCAGTACTTC.